This TCR beta chain was identified in a study of radiation and T cells in renal cell carcinoma. Overall study results and limits: Top tumor clonotypes rose in blood 2 weeks post-radiation, then contracted. Baseline intratumoral clonotype presence is unknown without pretreatment biopsies.

Time point described: baseline pretreatment blood. Treatment noted: 15 Gy SBRT to primary tumor, nephrectomy 4 weeks later. Radiation-treated patients gave blood at baseline, week 2 and week 4. The tumor was a clear cell renal cell carcinoma. The method was immunoSEQ multiplex PCR; TCRdb's version includes in-frame clones alone and lacks a portion of them. The sample lists tens of thousands of clones, approximately 84% occurring once. As to this clone: What it binds is unknown.

This CDR3 region has 15 residues. CDR1 and CDR2 from the germline V gene are SEHNR and FQNEAQ (reference sequence). The V and J ends lost 1 base and 3 bases respectively, with 12 bases between them. The sequence came from a man in his sixties with renal cell carcinoma. Sequencing used blood, obtained from a patient whose treatment included radiotherapy and nephrectomy. V gene TRBV7-9 combines with J gene TRBJ1-2, with D hard to call. The CDR3: CASSLGSLRYYGYTF. The CDR3 DNA sequence: TGTGCCAGCAGCTTAGGTTCGTTGAGGTACTATGGCTACACCTTC.